What follows are 19 T cell receptor beta chains derived from one specimen sequenced in a study of blood T cell repertoires in COVID-19 (TCRdb year 2020). The receptor library was made with the immunoSEQ multiplex PCR assay. The clones in this table, taken by TCRdb from immuneACCESS, are in-frame only. Not every clone is retained; where verified, under half of the shortfall comes from an unresolved V gene, and the cause of the rest is unknown. This sample gives 200,000 to 250,000 clones in total; 79% of them show up just once. Of the sample, 3% to 4% is held by the ten largest clones. The sequenced sample was peripheral blood. The source of these receptors is a woman in her thirties or forties with active or convalescent COVID-19.

This chain joins TRBV6-5 and TRBJ1-2, with 7 bases aligning to TRBD1. The CDR3 has 15 amino acids. V lost 6 bases and J lost 4; bases outside the gene matches: 11. Germline CDR1 is MNHEY and CDR2 is SVGAGI. The CDR3 DNA reads as TGTGCCAGCAGACTCACAGGGGCGCGGAGCTATGGCTACACCTTC. Translating gives CASRLTGARSYGYTF.

In this sample, this clone turned up a few times. The chain has TRBV5-6 and TRBJ1-6, with D possibly being TRBD1 (6 bases). The CDR3 spans 15 residues. Trimming removed 0 bases from V and 7 bases from J, with 11 bases in between. CDR1 and CDR2 (germline): SGHDT, YYEEEE. CDR3 amino acids: CASSLDVGGNSPLHF. The CDR3 nucleotides are TGTGCCAGCAGCTTGGACGTTGGGGGCAATTCACCCCTCCACTTT.

This sequence joins TRBV6-5 and TRBJ2-7; D not resolved. Trimming shortened V by 7 bases and J by 1 base, and 11 bases separated the two germline ends. The length of the CDR3 is 13 residues. The germline CDR1 and CDR2 sequences are MNHEY and SVGAGI. The CDR3 loop is CASIPGRSYEQYF. The CDR3 DNA reads TGTGCCAGCATTCCTGGCAGGTCCTACGAGCAGTACTTC.

V is TRBV10-1 and J is TRBJ2-2, with 9 bases that match TRBD1. CDR1 and CDR2 (germline): WNHNN, SYGVQD (reference sequence). V lost 7 bases and J lost 3; bases outside the gene matches: 6. The CDR3 covers 15 residues. The CDR3 DNA reads TGCGCCAGCACTCCCGGACAGGGGTACACCGGGGAGCTGTTTTTT. Amino acids: CASTPGQGYTGELFF.

The rearrangement links TRBV12-3 or TRBV12-4 to TRBJ1-6; D is unclear. V lost 2 bases and J 10 bases, leaving 3 bases between the germline ends. CDR3 size: 11 residues. The chain's CDR3 is CASSLTSPLHF. The CDR3 DNA reads TGTGCCAGCAGTTTAACATCACCCCTCCACTTT.

The V and J genes are TRBV10-3 and TRBJ1-1; TRBD1 matches 8 bases. The CDR3 extends over 15 amino acids. V lost 5 bases and J lost 4; bases outside the gene matches: 9. Germline assignment: CDR1 ENHRY and CDR2 SYGVKD. This chain's CDR3 is CAISSSGTGFTEAFF. The CDR3 region has the DNA TGTGCCATCAGTTCTTCCGGGACAGGCTTCACTGAAGCTTTCTTT.

The rearrangement links TRBV5-1 to TRBJ1-3; tentative D call: TRBD1 (5 bases). In germline, CDR1 is SGHRS, CDR2 YFSETQ. The CDR3 has 14 amino acids. The V end was cut by 5 bases, the J end by 2 bases, with 11 bases between. The CDR3 DNA follows: TGCGCCAGCAGACTGCAGGGCCCTGGAAACACCATATATTTT. Translating gives CASRLQGPGNTIYF.

The CDR3 DNA follows: TGTGCCAGCTCAGGAGGCGGCCTTATGAACACTGAAGCTTTCTTT. This codes for CASSGGGLMNTEAFF. This chain connects TRBV18 to TRBJ1-1; D unresolved. Germline CDR1 KGHSH, CDR2 LQKENI. CDR3 length: 15 residues. Deletions cut 5 bases from V and 0 bases from J, with 13 bases between.

The rearrangement joins TRBV12-5 to TRBJ1-2; D is perhaps TRBD1 (5 bases). The V end lost 4 bases, the J end lost 8 bases, and 17 bases lay between the germline ends. The CDR3 contains 14 residues. CDR1 and CDR2 (germline): LGHNT, FRNRAP. CDR3 DNA: TGTGCTAGTGGTTCTGCGGGGCCGGCGGGGGGCTACACCTTC. Residues: CASGSAGPAGGYTF. Complete variable domain (other parts from reference TRBV12-5 and TRBJ1-2): DARVTQTPRHKVTEMGQEVTMRCQPILGHNTVFWYRQTMMQGLELLAYFRNRAPLDDSGMPKDRFSAEMPDATLATLKIQPSEPRDSAVYFCASGSAGPAGGYTFGSGTRLTVV.

CDR3 sequence: CASSLGQGNSYEQYF. DNA for the CDR3: TGTGCCAGCAGCTTAGGACAGGGGAACAGCTACGAGCAGTACTTC. The genes are TRBV7-6 and TRBJ2-7; 8 bases fit TRBD1. Trimming cost V 1 base and J 3 bases; bases outside gene matches: 5. CDR1 SGHVS and CDR2 FNYEAQ come from the germline V gene. CDR3 length equals 15 residues.

This clone was observed at least ten times. The J gene is TRBJ1-2, the V gene TRBV6-1, with a weak D call TRBD1 (6 bases). The germline V and J ends were trimmed by 2 bases and 4 bases, with 11 bases remaining between them. The CDR3 length is 14 residues. Germline V gives CDR1 MNHNS, CDR2 SASEGT. This CDR3 reads CASSENTGSYGYTF. CDR3 coding DNA: TGTGCCAGCAGTGAAAACACAGGGTCCTATGGCTACACCTTC.

V and J are TRBV2 and TRBJ2-5, with 13 bases fitting TRBD2. Germline trimming cut 5 bases from V and 6 bases from J; bases unmatched to any gene: 15. Germline V gives CDR1 SNHLY, CDR2 FYNNEI. The length of the CDR3 is 18 residues. The CDR3 DNA reads TGTGCCAGCAGTCGGACCTCCACTAGCGGGGGGGCCGGAAAGACCCAGTACTTC. Encoded protein: CASSRTSTSGGAGKTQYF.

This clone was seen repeatedly, ten times or more. The chain couples TRBV5-4 to TRBJ1-1; 10 bases agree with TRBD1. Germline V gene sequence: CDR1 SGHNT, CDR2 YYREEE (reference sequence). CDR3 length: 14 amino acids. V dropped 4 bases and J dropped 8; count of bases not matched to a gene: 8. CDR3 region: CASSRGQGMREAFF. The CDR3, as DNA: TGTGCCAGCAGCCGGGGACAGGGGATGAGGGAAGCTTTCTTT.

The V and J genes are TRBV3-1 (or the pseudogene TRBV3-2) and TRBJ2-5, with a possible D match to TRBD2 (5 bases). V was shortened by 4 bases and J by 3 bases, with 15 bases between the two germline ends. This CDR3 has 15 amino acids. CDR1 and CDR2 from the germline V gene are LGHDT and YNNKEL (reference sequence). The CDR3 here is CASSLRTREEETQYF. As DNA, the CDR3 is TGTGCCAGCAGCCTTCGGACTCGGGAAGAAGAGACCCAGTACTTC.

This clone appeared once. The chain couples TRBV11-3 to TRBJ2-1; D remains unclear. The CDR3 is 15 amino acids. V was clipped by 0 bases and J by 2 bases, with 8 bases between them. Germline values: CDR1 SGHNT, CDR2 YENEEA. The CDR3 DNA sequence: TGTGCCAGCAGCTTAGACTCTGGCCCCTACAATGAGCAGTTCTTC. Translating it yields CASSLDSGPYNEQFF.

The rearrangement joins TRBV28 to TRBJ1-5, with D maybe TRBD1 (6 bases). The germline CDR1 and CDR2 sequences are MDHEN and SYDVKM. Between the trimmed V and J ends, which lost 7 bases and 4 bases, there was a span of 23 bases. The CDR3 has 17 amino acids. CDR3 bases: TGTGCCAGCACCGACCGTACCAGGGGCTGGAGGAATCAGCCCCAGCATTTT. Translation: CASTDRTRGWRNQPQHF. The variable domain in full, completed from reference TRBV28 and TRBJ1-5, reads DVKVTQSSRYLVKRTGEKVFLECVQDMDHENMFWYRQDPGLGLRLIYFSYDVKMKEKGDIPEGYSVSREKKERFSLILESASTNQTSMYLCASTDRTRGWRNQPQHFGDGTRLSIL.

This clone was seen just once. The chain carries TRBV3-1 (or the pseudogene TRBV3-2) and TRBJ1-1, with 7 bases fitting TRBD1. Looked up from germline, CDR1 is LGHDT and CDR2 is YNNKEL (reference sequence). The CDR3 is 15 amino acids. V dropped 0 bases and J dropped 5; count of bases not matched to a gene: 6. The CDR3 region is CASSQDLARGTEAFF. The CDR3, as DNA: TGTGCCAGCAGCCAAGATTTAGCCAGGGGGACTGAAGCTTTCTTT.

CDR3 in amino acids: CASSFELAVLPLRETQYF. CDR3 nucleotides: TGTGCCAGCAGCTTCGAACTAGCGGTCCTCCCTTTGCGGGAGACCCAGTACTTC. The chain links TRBV7-9 to TRBJ2-5; 8 nucleotides align to TRBD2. The CDR3 spans 18 residues. CDR1 and CDR2 (germline): SEHNR, FQNEAQ (reference sequence). V lost 3 bases and J lost 5; bases outside the gene matches: 17.

This clone was observed a few times. The CDR3 loop reads CASSPGTENNSPLHF. In nucleotides, the CDR3 is TGTGCCAGCAGCCCCGGGACAGAAAATAATTCACCCCTCCACTTT. The rearrangement links TRBV3-1 (or the pseudogene TRBV3-2) to TRBJ1-6; TRBD1 matches 7 bases. Looked up from germline, CDR1 is LGHDT and CDR2 is YNNKEL (reference sequence). This CDR3 comprises 15 residues. With 4 bases clipped from V and 5 bases from J, the junction kept 5 bases outside the gene matches.